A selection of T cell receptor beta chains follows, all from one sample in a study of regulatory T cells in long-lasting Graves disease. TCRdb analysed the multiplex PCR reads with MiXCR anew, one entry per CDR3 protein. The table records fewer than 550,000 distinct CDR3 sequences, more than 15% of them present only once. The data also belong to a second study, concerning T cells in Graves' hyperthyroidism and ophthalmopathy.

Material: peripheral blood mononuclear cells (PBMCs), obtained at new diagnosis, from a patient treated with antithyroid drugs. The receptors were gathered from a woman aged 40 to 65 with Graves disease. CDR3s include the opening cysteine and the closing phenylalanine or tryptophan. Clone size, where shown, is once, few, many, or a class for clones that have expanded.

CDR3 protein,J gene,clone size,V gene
CASGKTVSGANVLTF,TRBJ2-6,-,TRBV25-1
CASSQDGRTEAFF,TRBJ1-1,many,TRBV3-1
CASSPSWNTEAFF,TRBJ1-1,many,TRBV3-1
CASSDGVEAFF,TRBJ1-1,many,TRBV2
CASSQVEGFYEQYF,TRBJ2-7,-,TRBV4-1
CSVYLIGTSGRYEQFF,TRBJ2-1,-,TRBV29-1
CASMNSGGLSYEQYF,TRBJ2-7,many,TRBV2
CASSVVSGGGDTQYF,TRBJ2-3,many,TRBV9
CATSDWGQGDTGELFF,TRBJ2-2,few,TRBV24-1
CASSSPGQASFTEAFF,TRBJ1-1,many,TRBV11-2
CASSETDRPNTEAFF,TRBJ1-1,few,TRBV10-2
CASSSEGRGQETQYF,TRBJ2-5,many,TRBV27
CASSYSAQGSYNEQFF,TRBJ2-1,few,TRBV6-5
CASSVGDSKAFF,TRBJ1-1,many,TRBV19
CASSSRRVNTEAFF,TRBJ1-1,few,TRBV11-2
CASSLGVKGTEAFF,TRBJ1-1,-,TRBV7-9